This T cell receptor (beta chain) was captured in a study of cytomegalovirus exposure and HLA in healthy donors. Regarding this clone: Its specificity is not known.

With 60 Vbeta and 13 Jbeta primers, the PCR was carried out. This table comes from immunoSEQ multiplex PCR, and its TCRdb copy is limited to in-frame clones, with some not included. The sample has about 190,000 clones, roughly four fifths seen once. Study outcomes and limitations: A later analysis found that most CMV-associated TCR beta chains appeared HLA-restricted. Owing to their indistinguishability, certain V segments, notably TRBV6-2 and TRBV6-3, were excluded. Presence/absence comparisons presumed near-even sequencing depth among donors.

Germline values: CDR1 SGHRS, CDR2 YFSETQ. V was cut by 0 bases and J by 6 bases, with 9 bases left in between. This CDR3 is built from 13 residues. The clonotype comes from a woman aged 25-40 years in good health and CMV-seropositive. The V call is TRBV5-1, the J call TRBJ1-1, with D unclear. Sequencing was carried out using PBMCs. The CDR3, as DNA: TGCGCCAGCAGCTTGGGATGGGCCGCTGAAGCTTTCTTT. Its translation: CASSLGWAAEAFF.